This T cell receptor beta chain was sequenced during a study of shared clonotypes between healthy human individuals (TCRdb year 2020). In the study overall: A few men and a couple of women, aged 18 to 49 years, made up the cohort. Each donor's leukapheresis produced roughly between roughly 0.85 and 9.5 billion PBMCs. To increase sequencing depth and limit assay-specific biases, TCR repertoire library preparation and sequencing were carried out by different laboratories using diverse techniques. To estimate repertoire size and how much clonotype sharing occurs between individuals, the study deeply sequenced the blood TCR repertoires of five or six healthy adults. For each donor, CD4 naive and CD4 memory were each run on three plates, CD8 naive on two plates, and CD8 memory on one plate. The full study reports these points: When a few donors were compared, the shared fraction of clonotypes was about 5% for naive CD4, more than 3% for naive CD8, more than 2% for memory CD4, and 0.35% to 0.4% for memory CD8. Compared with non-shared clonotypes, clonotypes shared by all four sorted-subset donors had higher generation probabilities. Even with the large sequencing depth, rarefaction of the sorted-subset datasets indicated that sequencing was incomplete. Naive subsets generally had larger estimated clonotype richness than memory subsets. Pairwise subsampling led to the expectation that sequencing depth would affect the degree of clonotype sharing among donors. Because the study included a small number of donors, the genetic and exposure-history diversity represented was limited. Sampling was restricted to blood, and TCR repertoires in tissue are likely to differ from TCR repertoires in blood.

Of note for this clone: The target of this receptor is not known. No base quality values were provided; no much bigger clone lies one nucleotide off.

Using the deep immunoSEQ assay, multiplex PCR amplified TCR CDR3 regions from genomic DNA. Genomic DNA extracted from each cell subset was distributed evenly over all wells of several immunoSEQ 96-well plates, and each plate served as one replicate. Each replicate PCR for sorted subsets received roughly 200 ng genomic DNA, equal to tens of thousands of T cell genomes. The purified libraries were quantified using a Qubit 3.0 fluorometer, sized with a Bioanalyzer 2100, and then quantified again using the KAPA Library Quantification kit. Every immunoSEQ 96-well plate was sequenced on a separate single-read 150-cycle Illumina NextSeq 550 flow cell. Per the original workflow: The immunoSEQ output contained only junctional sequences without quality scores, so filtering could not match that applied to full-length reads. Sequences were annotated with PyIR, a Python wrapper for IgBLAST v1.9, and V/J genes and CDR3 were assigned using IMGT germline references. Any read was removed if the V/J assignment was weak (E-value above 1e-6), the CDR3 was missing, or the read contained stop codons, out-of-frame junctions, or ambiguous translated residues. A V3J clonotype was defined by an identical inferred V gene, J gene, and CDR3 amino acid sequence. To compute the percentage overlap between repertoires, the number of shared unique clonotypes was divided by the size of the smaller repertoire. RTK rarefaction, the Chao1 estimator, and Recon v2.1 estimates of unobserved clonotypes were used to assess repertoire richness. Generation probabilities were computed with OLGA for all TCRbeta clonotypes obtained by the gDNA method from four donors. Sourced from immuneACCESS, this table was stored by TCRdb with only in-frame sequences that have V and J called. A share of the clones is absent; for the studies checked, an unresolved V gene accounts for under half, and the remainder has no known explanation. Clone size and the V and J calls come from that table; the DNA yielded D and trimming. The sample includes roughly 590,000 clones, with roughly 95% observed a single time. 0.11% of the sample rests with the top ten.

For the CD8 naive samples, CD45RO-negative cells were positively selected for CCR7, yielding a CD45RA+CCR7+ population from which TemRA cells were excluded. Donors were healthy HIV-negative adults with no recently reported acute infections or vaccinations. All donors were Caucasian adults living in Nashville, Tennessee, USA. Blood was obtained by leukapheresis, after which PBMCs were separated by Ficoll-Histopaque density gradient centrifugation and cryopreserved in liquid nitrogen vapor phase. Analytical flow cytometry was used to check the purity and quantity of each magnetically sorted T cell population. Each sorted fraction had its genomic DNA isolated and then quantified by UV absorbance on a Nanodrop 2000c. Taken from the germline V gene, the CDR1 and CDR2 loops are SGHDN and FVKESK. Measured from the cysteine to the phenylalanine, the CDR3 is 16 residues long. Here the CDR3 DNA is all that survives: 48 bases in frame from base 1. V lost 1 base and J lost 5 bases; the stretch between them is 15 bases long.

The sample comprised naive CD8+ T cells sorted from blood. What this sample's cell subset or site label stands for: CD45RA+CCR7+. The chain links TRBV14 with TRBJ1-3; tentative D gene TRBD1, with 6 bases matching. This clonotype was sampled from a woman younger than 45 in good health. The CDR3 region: CASSQGALDSRNTIYF. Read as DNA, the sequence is TGTGCCAGCAGCCAAGGGGCACTGGACAGTCGAAACACCATATATTTT.